What follows are 10 T cell receptor beta chains derived from one specimen sequenced in a study of T cells expressing NK-cell markers. After re-calling the 5' RACE reads, TCRdb lists one entry per CDR3 protein, DNA absent. The table lists 140,000 to 150,000 distinct CDR3 sequences. The sample was blood T cells: a sorted CD56 or NKG2C T cell subset, CD4+ or CD8+ T cells, or bulk PBMC T cells (not recorded which). Receptor source: a man in his late teens or twenties in good health.

V is TRBV5-6 and J is TRBJ2-1; the D gene TCRdb calls, TRBD2, cannot be checked with no DNA. The germline gives CDR1 SGHDT, CDR2 YYEEEE. The CDR3 runs to 13 residues. The chain's CDR3 is CASSLGTFREQFF.

The chain employs TRBV6-1 and TRBJ2-1; TCRdb designates TRBD2, a call that cannot be tested without DNA. Per germline, CDR1 MNHNS and CDR2 SASEGT. The CDR3 runs 15 residues. CDR3 protein: CASRASSSGYNEQFF.

V and J are TRBV3-1 and TRBJ2-1; TCRdb's D call, TRBD2, is unchecked because there is no DNA. This CDR3 has 15 amino acids. Germline loops: CDR1 LGHDT, CDR2 YNNKEL (reference sequence). The CDR3 protein is CASSFPGTSNNEQFF.

This rearrangement joins TRBV7-2 to TRBJ2-7; TCRdb designates TRBD1, a call that cannot be tested without DNA. The CDR3 spans 13 residues. Germline CDR1 reads SGHTA; CDR2 reads FQGNSA. CDR3 protein: CASSPPTFLEQYF.

V gene TRBV11-1 combines with J gene TRBJ2-6; absent DNA, TCRdb's TRBD2 call cannot be checked. This CDR3 comprises 17 residues. Germline-derived CDR1 and CDR2 are SGHAT and FQDESV (reference sequence). This chain's CDR3 is CASSSLTTVAGANVLTF.

CDR3 region: CASSLAPSRQLNTEAFF. V is TRBV7-8 and J is TRBJ1-1; TCRdb's assignment of TRBD1 cannot be checked, as there is no DNA. This CDR3 has 17 amino acids. The germline gives CDR1 SGHVS, CDR2 FQNEAQ.

The chain combines TRBV6-6 with TRBJ2-3. Germline lookup yields CDR1 MNHNY and CDR2 SVGAGI (reference sequence). This CDR3 has 13 amino acids. The CDR3 sequence is CASSYTATDTQYF.

The genes are TRBV12-3 or TRBV12-4 and TRBJ2-2. The CDR3 covers 14 residues. The CDR3 loop is CASSLSANTGELFF.

The chain joins TRBV12-3 or TRBV12-4 to TRBJ2-5. The CDR3 is 13 residues long. The CDR3 protein is CASGLAGAETQYF.

The chain uses TRBV4-1 and TRBJ2-1; with no DNA, the TCRdb D assignment of TRBD2 cannot be verified. The CDR3 runs 14 residues. Germline loops: CDR1 MGHRA, CDR2 YSYEKL. The CDR3 reads CASSLGSPTSEQFF.